This entry lists 11 T cell receptor beta chains sequenced from one sample in a study of cytomegalovirus exposure and HLA in healthy donors. The PCR employed 60 Vbeta primers together with 13 Jbeta primers. Data came from immunoSEQ multiplex PCR; TCRdb stores just in-frame clones and leaves some out. The sample has under 200,000 clones; around three quarters are singletons. Sequencing was carried out using PBMCs. All receptors come from a young woman in good health and CMV-seropositive.

The rearrangement uses TRBV5-4 and TRBJ1-1, with 11 bases that match TRBD1. Germline loops: CDR1 SGHNT, CDR2 YYREEE (reference sequence). The CDR3 has 17 amino acids. J lost 0 bases, V lost 0 bases, and 4 bases had no gene match. CDR3 coding DNA: TGTGCCAGCAGCTTGGGGACAGGGGGCCCTCTGAACACTGAAGCTTTCTTT. Protein sequence: CASSLGTGGPLNTEAFF.

The gene calls are TRBV19 and TRBJ2-2; 11 nucleotides agree with TRBD2. Germline V gives CDR1 LNHDA, CDR2 SQIVND (reference sequence). This CDR3 is built from 15 residues. The V segment lost 5 bases and the J segment 7 bases; nucleotides outside the gene matches: 6. The CDR3 reads CASSQTSGTVGELFF. The CDR3 nucleotides are TGTGCCAGTAGTCAGACTAGCGGGACAGTCGGGGAGCTGTTTTTT.

This clone turned up a few times. The rearrangement joins TRBV19 to TRBJ2-1; 11 bases are a match to TRBD2. This CDR3 region has 14 residues. Trimming cost V 8 bases and J 8 bases; bases outside gene matches: 8. CDR1 is LNHDA and CDR2 is SQIVND in the germline V gene (reference sequence). The CDR3 spells CASQGLAGTYEQFF. DNA of the CDR3: TGTGCCAGTCAAGGACTAGCGGGTACTTATGAGCAGTTCTTC.

V gene TRBV5-1 combines with J gene TRBJ1-2; D ambiguous. Trimming took 0 bases from V and 8 from J, leaving 17 bases between them. This CDR3 contains 15 residues. In germline, CDR1 is SGHRS, CDR2 YFSETQ. CDR3 residues: CASSLGPSFIFGYTF. The CDR3 DNA is TGCGCCAGCAGCTTGGGTCCTAGCTTTATCTTCGGCTACACCTTC.

CDR3 protein: CASSPGFTNEKLFF. The CDR3 DNA sequence: TGTGCCAGCAGCCCAGGGTTTACTAATGAAAAACTGTTTTTT. The rearrangement uses TRBV7-9 and TRBJ1-4; D is possibly TRBD1 (5 bases). Per the germline V gene, CDR1 is SEHNR and CDR2 is FQNEAQ (reference sequence). With 5 bases removed from V and 2 bases from J, the gap between germline ends came to 9 bases. CDR3 length: 14 amino acids.

The chain is built from TRBV9 and TRBJ1-1; D uncertain. CDR3 length equals 13 residues. Germline V gene sequence: CDR1 SGDLS, CDR2 YYNGEE. Trimming left V 0 bases short and J 4 bases short, with 7 bases between. The CDR3 reads CASSVAEGTEAFF. The CDR3 bases are TGTGCCAGCAGCGTAGCCGAGGGCACTGAAGCTTTCTTT.

This chain connects TRBV5-1 to TRBJ2-5; 11 nucleotides line up with TRBD2. The germline V gene has CDR1 SGHRS and CDR2 YFSETQ. V lost 0 bases, J lost 0 bases, and 4 bases stayed unmatched. CDR3 length: 17 amino acids. This CDR3 is CASSLGSSGGYQETQYF. The CDR3 DNA sequence: TGCGCCAGCAGCTTGGGGTCTAGCGGGGGGTACCAAGAGACCCAGTACTTC.

This clone was seen a few times. The chain carries TRBV15 and TRBJ2-3; D ambiguous. The CDR3 is made up of 15 amino acids. Germline CDR1 is LNHNV and CDR2 is YYDKDF (reference sequence). Trimming took 9 bases from V and 1 from J, leaving 17 bases between them. CDR3 protein: CATHPGTSGTDTQYF. The CDR3 region has the DNA TGTGCCACGCACCCAGGTACCTCTGGCACAGATACGCAGTATTTT.

V is TRBV5-4 and J is TRBJ2-2; the D is unclear. Per the germline V gene, CDR1 is SGHNT and CDR2 is YYREEE (reference sequence). V gave up 2 bases and J gave up 6 bases, with 11 bases separating them. CDR3 length: 14 residues. Here the CDR3 reads CASSFDLAPGELFF. The DNA for the CDR3 is TGTGCCAGCAGCTTTGACTTGGCTCCCGGGGAGCTGTTTTTT.

The rearrangement joins TRBV19 to TRBJ1-6; D gene ambiguous. CDR1 LNHDA and CDR2 SQIVND come from the germline V gene (reference sequence). V dropped 6 bases and J dropped 8 bases, with 17 bases sitting between them. CDR3 size: 15 residues. The CDR3 loop is CASSRALISDSPLHF. DNA of the CDR3: TGTGCCAGTAGCCGCGCCCTAATTTCCGATTCACCCCTCCACTTT. The variable domain in full, with the rest retrieved from reference TRBV19 and TRBJ1-6, is DGGITQSPKYLFRKEGQNVTLSCEQNLNHDAMYWYRQDPGQGLRLIYYSQIVNDFQKGDIAEGYSVSREKKESFPLTVTSAQKNPTAFYLCASSRALISDSPLHFGNGTRLTVT.

The rearrangement joins TRBV4-3 to TRBJ2-5; the D gene is possibly TRBD1 (5 bases). The CDR3 is 15 residues long. Germline assignment: CDR1 LGHNA and CDR2 YSLEER. Trimming left V 0 bases short and J 5 bases short, with 13 bases between. CDR3 sequence: CASSQEGQGSETQYF. CDR3 nucleotides: TGCGCCAGCAGCCAAGAGGGGCAGGGCAGCGAGACCCAGTACTTC.